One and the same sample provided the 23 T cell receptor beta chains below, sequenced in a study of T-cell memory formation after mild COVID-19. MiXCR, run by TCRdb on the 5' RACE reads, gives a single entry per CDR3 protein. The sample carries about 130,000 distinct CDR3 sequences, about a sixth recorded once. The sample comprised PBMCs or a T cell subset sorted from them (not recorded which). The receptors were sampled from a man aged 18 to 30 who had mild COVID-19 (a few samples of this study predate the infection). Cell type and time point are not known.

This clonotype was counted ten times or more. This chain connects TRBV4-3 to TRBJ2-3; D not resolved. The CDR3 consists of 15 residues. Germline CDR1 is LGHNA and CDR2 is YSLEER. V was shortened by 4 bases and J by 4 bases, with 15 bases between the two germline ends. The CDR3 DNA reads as TGCGCCAGCAGCCCAATCAACAATTTGGCAGATACGCAGTATTTT. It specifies CASSPINNLADTQYF.

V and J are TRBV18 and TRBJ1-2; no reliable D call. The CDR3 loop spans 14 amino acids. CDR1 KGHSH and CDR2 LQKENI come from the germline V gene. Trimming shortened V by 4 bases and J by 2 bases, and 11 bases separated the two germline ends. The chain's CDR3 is CASSQPDFNYGYTF. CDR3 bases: TGTGCCAGCTCACAGCCGGATTTCAACTATGGCTACACCTTC.

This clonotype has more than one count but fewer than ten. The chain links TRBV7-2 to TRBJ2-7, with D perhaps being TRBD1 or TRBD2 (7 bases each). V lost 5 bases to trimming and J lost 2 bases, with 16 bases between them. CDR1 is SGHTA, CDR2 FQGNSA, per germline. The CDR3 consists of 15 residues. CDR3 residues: CASSLDSGGAYEQYV. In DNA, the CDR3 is TGTGCCAGCAGCCTAGACTCAGGGGGGGCCTACGAGCAGTACGTC.

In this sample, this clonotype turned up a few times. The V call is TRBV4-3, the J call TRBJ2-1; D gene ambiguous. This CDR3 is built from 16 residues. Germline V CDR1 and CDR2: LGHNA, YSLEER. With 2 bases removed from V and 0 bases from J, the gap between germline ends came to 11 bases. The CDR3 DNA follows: TGCGCCAGCAGCCAAAGTGAAGCTTCCTCCTACAATGAGCAGTTCTTC. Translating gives CASSQSEASSYNEQFF.

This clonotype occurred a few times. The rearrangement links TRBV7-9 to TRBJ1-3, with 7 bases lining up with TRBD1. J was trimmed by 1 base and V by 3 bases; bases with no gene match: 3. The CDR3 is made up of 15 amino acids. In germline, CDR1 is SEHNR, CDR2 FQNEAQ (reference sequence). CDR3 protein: CASSFRGNSGNTIYF. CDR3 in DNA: TGTGCCAGCAGCTTCAGGGGGAATTCTGGAAACACCATATATTTT.

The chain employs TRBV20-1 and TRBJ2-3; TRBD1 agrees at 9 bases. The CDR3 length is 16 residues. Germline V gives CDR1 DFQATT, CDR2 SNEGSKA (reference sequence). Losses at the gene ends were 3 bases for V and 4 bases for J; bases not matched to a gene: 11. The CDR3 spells CSASPPPGQGPDTQYF. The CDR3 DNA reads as TGCAGTGCTAGTCCCCCTCCGGGACAGGGTCCAGATACGCAGTATTTT.

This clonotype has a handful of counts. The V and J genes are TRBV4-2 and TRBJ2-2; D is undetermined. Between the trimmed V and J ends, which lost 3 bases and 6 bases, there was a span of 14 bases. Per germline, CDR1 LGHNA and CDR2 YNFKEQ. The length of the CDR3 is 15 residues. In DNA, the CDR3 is TGTGCCAGCAGCCAGGAGAATAGTCTGCCCGGGGAGCTGTTTTTT. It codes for CASSQENSLPGELFF.

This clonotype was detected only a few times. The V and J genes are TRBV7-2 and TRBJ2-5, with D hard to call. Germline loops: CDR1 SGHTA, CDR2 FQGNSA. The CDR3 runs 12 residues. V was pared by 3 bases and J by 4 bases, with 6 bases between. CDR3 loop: CASSFPRETQYF. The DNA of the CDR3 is TGTGCCAGCAGCTTTCCCCGAGAGACCCAGTACTTC.

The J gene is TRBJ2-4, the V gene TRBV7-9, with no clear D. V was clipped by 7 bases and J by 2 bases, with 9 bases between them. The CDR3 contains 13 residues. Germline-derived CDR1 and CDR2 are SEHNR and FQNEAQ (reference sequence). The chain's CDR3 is CASTPLSKNIQYF. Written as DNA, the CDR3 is TGTGCCAGCACCCCTCTGTCCAAAAACATTCAGTACTTC. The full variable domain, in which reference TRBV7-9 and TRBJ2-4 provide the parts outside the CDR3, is DTGVSQNPRHKITKRGQNVTFRCDPISEHNRLYWYRQTLGQGPEFLTYFQNEAQLEKSRLLSDRFSAERPKGSFSTLEIQRTEQGDSAMYLCASTPLSKNIQYFGAGTRLSVL.

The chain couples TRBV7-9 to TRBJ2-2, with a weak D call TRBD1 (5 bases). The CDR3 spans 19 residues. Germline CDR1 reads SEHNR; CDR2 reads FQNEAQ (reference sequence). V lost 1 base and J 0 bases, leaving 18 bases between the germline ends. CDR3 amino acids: CASSLGLSGWTPNTGELFF. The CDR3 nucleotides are TGTGCCAGCAGCTTAGGATTAAGTGGTTGGACACCGAACACCGGGGAGCTGTTTTTT.

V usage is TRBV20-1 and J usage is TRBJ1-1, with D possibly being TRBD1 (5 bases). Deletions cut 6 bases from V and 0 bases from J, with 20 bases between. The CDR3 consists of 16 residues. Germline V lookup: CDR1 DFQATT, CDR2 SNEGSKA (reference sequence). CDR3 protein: CSASRSRGGLNTEAFF. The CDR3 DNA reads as TGCAGTGCCAGTCGATCGAGGGGTGGTTTGAACACTGAAGCTTTCTTT.

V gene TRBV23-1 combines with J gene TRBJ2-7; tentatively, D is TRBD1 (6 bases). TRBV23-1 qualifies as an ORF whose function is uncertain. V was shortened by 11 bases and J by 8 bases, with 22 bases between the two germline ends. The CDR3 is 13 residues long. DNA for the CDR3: TGCGCCGAGTGGAATCGAGGGGGAGAGCAGCAGTACGTC. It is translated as CAEWNRGGEQQYV.

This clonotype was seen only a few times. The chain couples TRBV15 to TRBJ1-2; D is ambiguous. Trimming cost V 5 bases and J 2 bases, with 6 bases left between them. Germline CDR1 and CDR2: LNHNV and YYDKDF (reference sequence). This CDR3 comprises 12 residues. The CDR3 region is CATSLANYGYTF. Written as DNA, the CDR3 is TGTGCCACCAGCCTTGCCAACTATGGCTACACCTTC.

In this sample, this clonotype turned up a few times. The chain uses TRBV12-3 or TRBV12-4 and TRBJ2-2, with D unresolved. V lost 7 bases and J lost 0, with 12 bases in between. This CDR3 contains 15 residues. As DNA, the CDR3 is TGTGCCAGCACAGGATATGTCGCGAACACCGGGGAGCTGTTTTTT. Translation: CASTGYVANTGELFF.

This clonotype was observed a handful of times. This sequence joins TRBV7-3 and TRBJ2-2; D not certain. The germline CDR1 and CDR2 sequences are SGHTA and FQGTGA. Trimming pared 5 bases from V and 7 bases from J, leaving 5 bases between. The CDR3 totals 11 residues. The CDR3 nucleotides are TGTGCCAGCAGCCGTGGCGGGGAGCTGTTTTTT. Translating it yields CASSRGGELFF.

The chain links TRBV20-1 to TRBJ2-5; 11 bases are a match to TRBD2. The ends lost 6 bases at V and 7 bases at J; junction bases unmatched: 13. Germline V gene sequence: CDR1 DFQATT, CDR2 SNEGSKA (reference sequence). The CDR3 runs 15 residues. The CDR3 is CSASDTSGGHRTQYF. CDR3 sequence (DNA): TGCAGTGCGTCCGATACTAGCGGGGGTCATCGGACCCAGTACTTC.

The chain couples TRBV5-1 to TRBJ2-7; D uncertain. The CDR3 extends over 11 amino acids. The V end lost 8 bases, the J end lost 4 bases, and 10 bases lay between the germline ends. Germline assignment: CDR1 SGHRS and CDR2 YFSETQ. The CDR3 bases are TGCGCCAGGTTCCCCTATTACGAGCAGTACTTC. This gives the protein CARFPYYEQYF.

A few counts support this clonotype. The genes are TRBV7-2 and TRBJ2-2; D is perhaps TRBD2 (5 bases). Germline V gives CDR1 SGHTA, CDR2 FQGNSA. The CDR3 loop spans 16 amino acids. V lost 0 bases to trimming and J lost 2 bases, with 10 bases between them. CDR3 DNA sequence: TGTGCCAGCAGCTTAGCTGTCCGGGGTAACACCGGGGAGCTGTTTTTT. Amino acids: CASSLAVRGNTGELFF.

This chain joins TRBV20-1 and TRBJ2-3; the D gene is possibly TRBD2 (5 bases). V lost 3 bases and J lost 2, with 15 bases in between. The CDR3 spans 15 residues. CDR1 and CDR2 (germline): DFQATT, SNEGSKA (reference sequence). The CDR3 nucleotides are TGCAGTGCTAGCGCTCCGGGATTCTACACAGATACGCAGTATTTT. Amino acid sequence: CSASAPGFYTDTQYF.

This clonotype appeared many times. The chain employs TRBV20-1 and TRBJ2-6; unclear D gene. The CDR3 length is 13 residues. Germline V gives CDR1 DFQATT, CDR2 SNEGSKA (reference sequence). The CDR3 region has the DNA TGCATCGCCGCATTATCCGGGGCCAACGTCCTGACTTTC. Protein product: CIAALSGANVLTF.

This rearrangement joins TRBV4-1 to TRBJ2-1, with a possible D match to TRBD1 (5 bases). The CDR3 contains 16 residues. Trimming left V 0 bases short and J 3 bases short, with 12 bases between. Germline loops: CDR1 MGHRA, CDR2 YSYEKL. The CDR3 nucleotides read TGCGCCAGCAGCCAAGATGGTTCAGGGAACTACAATGAGCAGTTCTTC. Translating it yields CASSQDGSGNYNEQFF.

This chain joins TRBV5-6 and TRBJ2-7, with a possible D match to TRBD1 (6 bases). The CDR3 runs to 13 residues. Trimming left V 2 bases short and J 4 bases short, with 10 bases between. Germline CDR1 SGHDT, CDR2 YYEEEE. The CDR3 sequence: CASSFDRTYEQYV. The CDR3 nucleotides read TGTGCCAGCAGCTTTGACAGGACGTACGAGCAGTACGTC.

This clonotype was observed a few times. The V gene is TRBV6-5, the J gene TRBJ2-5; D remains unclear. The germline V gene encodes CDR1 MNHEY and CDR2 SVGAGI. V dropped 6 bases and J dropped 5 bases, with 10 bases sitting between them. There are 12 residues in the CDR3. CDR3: CASSYRRETQYF. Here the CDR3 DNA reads TGTGCCAGCAGCTACCGACGGGAGACCCAGTACTTC.